The TCR beta chain under discussion was sequenced for a study of OX40 agonist ivuxolimab in advanced cancers. The method was immunoSEQ multiplex PCR; TCRdb's version includes in-frame clones alone and lacks a portion of them. The top ten clones hold around 0.17% of a sample with about 100,000 clones, approximately 93% of them seen once. The material sequenced was CD4+ or CD8+ T cells sorted from blood, taken in a trial of the OX40 agonist ivuxolimab. This TCR was sampled from an adult with an advanced solid tumor such as melanoma, head and neck, liver or kidney cancer.

CDR3: CASRRTGTTYYGYTF. The CDR3 DNA reads as TGCGCCAGCAGGAGGACAGGGACAACCTACTATGGCTACACCTTC. This chain links TRBV4-3 with TRBJ1-2, with 8 bases matching TRBD1. The CDR3 loop spans 15 amino acids. V shed 6 bases, J shed 3 bases, and the junction held 9 bases outside the gene matches. Germline CDR1 and CDR2: LGHNA and YSLEER.